Given below is one TCR beta chain in context. Its antigen is still unknown. The CDR3 runs 12 residues. The germline V and J ends were trimmed by 4 bases and 0 bases, with 2 bases remaining between them. Germline assignment: CDR1 SNHLY and CDR2 FYNNEI. This entry belongs to a study of shared clonotypes between healthy human individuals. Study processing details: Junction-only immunoSEQ sequences carried no quality scores, so filtering differed. Clones were read by immunoSEQ multiplex PCR, and TCRdb kept only the in-frame ones, dropping some. The V and J calls and the clone size are those of that table, but D and trimming were determined from the DNA. Of over a million clones in the sample, 98% were seen once. Study conclusions and caveats: Generally, naive subsets came out with larger estimated richness than memory subsets. When compared with the clonotypes that were shared by all four sorted-subset donors, the non-shared clonotypes turned out to have lower generation probabilities. A handful of donors showed sharing of about 4.8% of naive CD4 clonotypes.

The chain has TRBV2 and TRBJ2-3; no firm D call. The sequence derives from a man between 25 and 39 years old in good health. Specimen: naive CD4+ T cells sorted from blood. Subset given: CD45RA+ positively selected. The CDR3 sequence: CASSGSTDTQYF. The CDR3 DNA sequence: TGTGCCAGCAGTGGGAGCACAGATACGCAGTATTTT.